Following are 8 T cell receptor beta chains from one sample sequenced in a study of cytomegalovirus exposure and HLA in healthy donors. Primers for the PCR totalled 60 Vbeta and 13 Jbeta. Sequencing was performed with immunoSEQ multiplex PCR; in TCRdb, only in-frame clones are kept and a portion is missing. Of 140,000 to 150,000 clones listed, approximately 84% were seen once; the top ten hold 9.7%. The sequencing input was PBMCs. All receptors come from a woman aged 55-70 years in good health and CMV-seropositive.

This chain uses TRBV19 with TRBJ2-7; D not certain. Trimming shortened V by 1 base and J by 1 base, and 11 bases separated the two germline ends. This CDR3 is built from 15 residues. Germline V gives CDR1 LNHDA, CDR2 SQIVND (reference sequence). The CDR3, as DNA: TGTGCCAGTAGTATAGGCGGTTTCGGTTCCTACGAGCAGTACTTC. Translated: CASSIGGFGSYEQYF.

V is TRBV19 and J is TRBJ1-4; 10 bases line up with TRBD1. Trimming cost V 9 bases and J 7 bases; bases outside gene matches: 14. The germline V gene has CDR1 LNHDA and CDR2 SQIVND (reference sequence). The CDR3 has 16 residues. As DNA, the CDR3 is TGTGCCAGCACTCCCCAGGGACAGGGGATGGGTGAAAAACTGTTTTTT. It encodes CASTPQGQGMGEKLFF.

DNA of the CDR3: TGTGCCAGCTCATCCTCAAGAGACACTGAAGCTTTCTTT. Its translation is CASSSSRDTEAFF. The chain employs TRBV18 and TRBJ1-1; D is ambiguous. The germline CDR1 and CDR2 sequences are KGHSH and LQKENI. There are 13 residues in the CDR3. The V end was cut by 5 bases, the J end by 3 bases, with 10 bases between.

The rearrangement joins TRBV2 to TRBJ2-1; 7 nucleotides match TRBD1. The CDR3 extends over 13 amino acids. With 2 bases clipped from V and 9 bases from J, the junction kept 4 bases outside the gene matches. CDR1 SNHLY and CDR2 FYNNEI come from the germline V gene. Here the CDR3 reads CASSETGAGEQFF. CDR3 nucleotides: TGTGCCAGCAGTGAAACAGGGGCGGGTGAGCAGTTCTTC.

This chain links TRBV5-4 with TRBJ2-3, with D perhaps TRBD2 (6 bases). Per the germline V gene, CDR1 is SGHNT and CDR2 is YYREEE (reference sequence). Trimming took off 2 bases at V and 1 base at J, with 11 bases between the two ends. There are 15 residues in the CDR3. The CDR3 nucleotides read TGTGCCAGCAGCTTACGGGAGTTCGGCACAGATACGCAGTATTTT. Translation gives CASSLREFGTDTQYF.

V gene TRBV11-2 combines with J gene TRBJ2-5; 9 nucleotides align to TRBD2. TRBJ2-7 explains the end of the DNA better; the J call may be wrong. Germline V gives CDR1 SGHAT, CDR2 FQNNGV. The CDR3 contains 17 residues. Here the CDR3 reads CASSPLRAGGLSYEQYF. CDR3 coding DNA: TGTGCCAGCAGCCCCCTGAGGGCGGGAGGGCTCTCCTACGAGCAGTACTTC.

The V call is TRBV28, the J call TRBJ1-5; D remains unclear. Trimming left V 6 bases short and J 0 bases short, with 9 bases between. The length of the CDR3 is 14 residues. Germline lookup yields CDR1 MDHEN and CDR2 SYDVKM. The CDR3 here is CASSIAYSNQPQHF. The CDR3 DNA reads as TGTGCCAGCAGCATAGCGTATAGCAATCAGCCCCAGCATTTT.

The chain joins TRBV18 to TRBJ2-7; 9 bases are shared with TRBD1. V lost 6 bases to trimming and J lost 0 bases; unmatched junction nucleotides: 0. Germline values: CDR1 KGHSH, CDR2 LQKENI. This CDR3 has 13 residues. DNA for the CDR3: TGTGCCAGCTCGGGACAGGGCTCCTACGAGCAGTACTTC. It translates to CASSGQGSYEQYF. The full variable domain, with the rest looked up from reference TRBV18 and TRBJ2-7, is NAGVMQNPRHLVRRRGQEARLRCSPMKGHSHVYWYRQLPEEGLKFMVYLQKENIIDESGMPKERFSAEFPKEGPSILRIQQVVRGDSAAYFCASSGQGSYEQYFGPGTRLTVT.